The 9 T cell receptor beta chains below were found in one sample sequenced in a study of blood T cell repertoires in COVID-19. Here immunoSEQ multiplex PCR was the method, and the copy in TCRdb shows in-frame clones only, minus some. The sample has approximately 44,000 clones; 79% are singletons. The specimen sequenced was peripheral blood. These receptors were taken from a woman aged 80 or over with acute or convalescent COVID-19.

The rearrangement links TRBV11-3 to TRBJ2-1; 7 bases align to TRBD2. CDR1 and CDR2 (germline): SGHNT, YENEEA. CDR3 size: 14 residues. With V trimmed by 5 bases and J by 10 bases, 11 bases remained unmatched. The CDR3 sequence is CASSPGGSEREQFF. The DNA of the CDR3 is TGTGCCAGCAGCCCGGGAGGTAGCGAAAGGGAGCAGTTCTTC.

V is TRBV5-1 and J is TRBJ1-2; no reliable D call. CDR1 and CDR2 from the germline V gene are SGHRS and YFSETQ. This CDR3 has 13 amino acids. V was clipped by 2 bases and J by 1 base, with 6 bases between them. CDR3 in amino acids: CASSFDNNYGYTF. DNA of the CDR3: TGCGCCAGCAGCTTTGACAATAACTATGGCTACACCTTC.

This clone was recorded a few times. This CDR3 is CASRLSGTPNTGELFF. The CDR3 nucleotides read TGTGCCAGCAGGCTCTCCGGGACACCTAACACCGGGGAGCTGTTTTTT. The genes are TRBV27 and TRBJ2-2, with D perhaps TRBD1 (6 bases). CDR1 and CDR2 (germline): MNHEY, SMNVEV (reference sequence). This CDR3 spans 16 amino acids. The germline V and J ends were trimmed by 6 bases and 2 bases, with 16 bases remaining between them.

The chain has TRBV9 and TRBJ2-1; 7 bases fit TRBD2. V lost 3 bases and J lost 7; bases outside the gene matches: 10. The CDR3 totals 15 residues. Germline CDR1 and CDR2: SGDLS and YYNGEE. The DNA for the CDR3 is TGTGCCAGCAGCGACGAGGGCGGGAGTAGAAATGAGCAGTTCTTC. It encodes CASSDEGGSRNEQFF.

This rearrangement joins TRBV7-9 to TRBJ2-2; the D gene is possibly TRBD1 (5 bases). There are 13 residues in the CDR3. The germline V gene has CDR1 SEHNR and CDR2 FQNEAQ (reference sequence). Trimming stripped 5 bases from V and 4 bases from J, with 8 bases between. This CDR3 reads CASSVQVTGELFF. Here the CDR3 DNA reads TGTGCCAGCAGCGTACAGGTCACCGGGGAGCTGTTTTTT.

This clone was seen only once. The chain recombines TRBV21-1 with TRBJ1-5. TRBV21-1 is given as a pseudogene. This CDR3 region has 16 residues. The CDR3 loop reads CASSKPPGGCNQPQHF. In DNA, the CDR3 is TGTGCCAGCAGCAAACCTCCCGGGGGGTGCAATCAGCCCCAGCATTTT.

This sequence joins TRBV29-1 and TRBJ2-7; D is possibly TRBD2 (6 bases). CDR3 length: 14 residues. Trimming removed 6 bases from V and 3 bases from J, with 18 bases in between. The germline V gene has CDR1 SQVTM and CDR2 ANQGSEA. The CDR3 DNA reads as TGCAGCGTCCAAACGGCCGAGGGAGGCTACGAGCAGTACTTC. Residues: CSVQTAEGGYEQYF.

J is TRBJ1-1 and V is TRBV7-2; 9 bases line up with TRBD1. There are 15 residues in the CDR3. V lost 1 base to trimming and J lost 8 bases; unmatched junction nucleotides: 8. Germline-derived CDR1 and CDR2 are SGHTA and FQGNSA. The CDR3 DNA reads TGTGCCAGCAGCTTAGATACCGGGACAGGGTCGGAAGCTTTCTTT. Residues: CASSLDTGTGSEAFF.

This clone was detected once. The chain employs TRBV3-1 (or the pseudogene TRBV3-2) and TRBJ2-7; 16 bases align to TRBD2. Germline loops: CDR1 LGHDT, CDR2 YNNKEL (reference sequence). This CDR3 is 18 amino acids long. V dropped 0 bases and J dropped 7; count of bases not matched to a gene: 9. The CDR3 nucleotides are TGTGCCAGCAGCCAAGAGGGACTAGCGGGAGGGGGGACTGGGGAGCAGTACTTC. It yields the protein CASSQEGLAGGGTGEQYF.